The rows below give T cell receptor beta chains drawn from one sample of a study of Ad26.COV2.S vaccination and SARS-CoV-2 variants. Data came from immunoSEQ multiplex PCR; TCRdb stores just in-frame clones and leaves some out. The sample includes about 400,000 clones, approximately 87% of them seen just once. This specimen was peripheral blood, taken in a trial of Ad26.COV2.S vaccine versus placebo. These receptors came from a person aged 18-60 years who received the Ad26.COV2.S COVID-19 vaccine or a placebo. Each CDR3 is given with its conserved first and last residue. The D gene is left open where the match is weak. Not every row has a clone size; where given, it reads once, few, many or a size class.

J,size,D,V,DNA,CDR3
TRBJ1-6,NA,NA,TRBV5-1,TGCGCCAGCAGCTTGTCAGGAAGCTCCTATAATTCACCCCTCCACTTT,CASSLSGSSYNSPLHF
TRBJ2-3,NA,TRBD1,TRBV3-1/TRBV3-2,TGTGCCAGCAGCCTGCAGGGGGCGGATACGCAGTATTTT,CASSLQGADTQYF
TRBJ2-3,NA,NA,TRBV7-3,TGTGCCAGCAGGAAAGACAGCACAGATACGCAGTATTTT,CASRKDSTDTQYF
TRBJ1-2,NA,NA,TRBV20-1,TGCAGTGGCCTAGATAACTATGGCTACACCTTC,CSGLDNYGYTF
TRBJ1-2,NA,NA,TRBV2,TGTGCCAGCAACCCAATGCCCGGGCAGCTTTATGGCTACACCTTC,CASNPMPGQLYGYTF
TRBJ2-2,NA,TRBD2,TRBV25-1,TGTGCCAGCAGTGTTTGGGGGGGACTAGCTTCCGGGGAGCTGTTTTTT,CASSVWGGLASGELFF
TRBJ2-5,NA,TRBD1,TRBV19,TGTGCCAGTAGCATCGGGGACGAGACAGGGGACGAGACCCAGTACTTC,CASSIGDETGDETQYF
TRBJ2-3,NA,TRBD1,TRBV5-1,TGCGCCAGCAGCGCCCGGGACAGGGAATCGGATACGCAGTATTTT,CASSARDRESDTQYF
TRBJ2-3,once,TRBD1,TRBV29-1,TGCAGCGCCTCCACGGGACAGGGGGCATACTATGGGACAGATACGCAGTATTTT,CSASTGQGAYYGTDTQYF
TRBJ2-1,NA,TRBD1,TRBV5-4,TGTGCCAGCAGTTCGGGACAGGGTCTTTTATCCTACAATGAGCAGTTCTTC,CASSSGQGLLSYNEQFF
TRBJ2-3,NA,NA,TRBV7-9,TGTGCCAGCAGCCTAGGTACTCTTCTCCCAGATACGCAGTATTTT,CASSLGTLLPDTQYF
TRBJ1-1,NA,TRBD1,TRBV5-1,TGCGCCAGCAGAATTACCGGGACAGGGTACACTGAAGCTTTCTTT,CASRITGTGYTEAFF
TRBJ1-2,NA,TRBD1,TRBV2,TGTGCCAGCAGTGAAGGTCAGGGGGCTAACACCTATGGCTACACCTTC,CASSEGQGANTYGYTF
TRBJ2-1,NA,NA,TRBV2,TGTGCCAGCAGTGTTCCCAGGCCGACCTACAATGAGCAGTTCTTC,CASSVPRPTYNEQFF
TRBJ2-7,NA,NA,TRBV19,TGTGCCAGTAGTCCTTCCTCATTAGGCTACGAGCAGTACTTC,CASSPSSLGYEQYF
TRBJ2-5,NA,NA,TRBV28,TGTGCCAGCAGTCCGCAAAAAGAGACCCAGTACTTC,CASSPQKETQYF
TRBJ2-2,NA,NA,TRBV4-2,TGTGCCAGCAGCCAAGGGGTGTTCGCGAACACCGGGGAGCTGTTTTTT,CASSQGVFANTGELFF
TRBJ1-2,once,TRBD1,TRBV19,TGTGCCAGTAGACAGGGACAGAATAACTATGGCTACACCTTC,CASRQGQNNYGYTF
TRBJ2-3,once,TRBD2,TRBV2,TGTGCCAGCAGGCCCACTAGCGGGGGGGCCGCAGATACGCAGTATTTT,CASRPTSGGAADTQYF
TRBJ1-2,once,NA,TRBV27,TGTGCCAGCAGTACCGAACTGAGTGCAGCGGCCCAGTTTCCCTATGGCTACACCTTC,CASSTELSAAAQFPYGYTF
TRBJ2-7,NA,TRBD1,TRBV5-1,TGCGCCAGCAGCCAACCACCAGGGGGCAATGCCTACGAGCAGTACTTC,CASSQPPGGNAYEQYF
TRBJ2-5,NA,NA,TRBV12-3/TRBV12-4,TGTGCCAGCAGCCGCGACGGGGAGACCCAGTACTTC,CASSRDGETQYF
TRBJ2-5,NA,NA,TRBV7-9,TGTGCCAGCAGCTTCCGGGACTCTTCTAATTGGGAGACCCAGTACTTC,CASSFRDSSNWETQYF